This TCR beta chain was sequenced for a study of early T cells in non-severe SARS-CoV-2 infection. In TCRdb, the 5' RACE reads were re-called with MiXCR into one record per CDR3 protein. This table has about 90,000 distinct CDR3 sequences, less than 15% appearing once. V lost 2 bases to trimming and J lost 0 bases, with 16 bases between them. There are 18 residues in the CDR3. Germline V CDR1 and CDR2: MNHEY, SMNVEV (reference sequence). The table lists this clonotype with a few counts. The input for sequencing was whole blood, taken at baseline. This clonotype was sampled from an adult who was a healthcare worker with PCR-confirmed SARS-CoV-2 infection or an uninfected control (not recorded which). The V gene is TRBV27, the J gene TRBJ1-4, with D possibly matching TRBD1 (6 bases). The CDR3 here is CASSLRGQGPATNEKLFF. CDR3 nucleotides: TGTGCCAGCAGTTTACGGGGGCAGGGACCTGCAACTAATGAAAAACTGTTTTTT.